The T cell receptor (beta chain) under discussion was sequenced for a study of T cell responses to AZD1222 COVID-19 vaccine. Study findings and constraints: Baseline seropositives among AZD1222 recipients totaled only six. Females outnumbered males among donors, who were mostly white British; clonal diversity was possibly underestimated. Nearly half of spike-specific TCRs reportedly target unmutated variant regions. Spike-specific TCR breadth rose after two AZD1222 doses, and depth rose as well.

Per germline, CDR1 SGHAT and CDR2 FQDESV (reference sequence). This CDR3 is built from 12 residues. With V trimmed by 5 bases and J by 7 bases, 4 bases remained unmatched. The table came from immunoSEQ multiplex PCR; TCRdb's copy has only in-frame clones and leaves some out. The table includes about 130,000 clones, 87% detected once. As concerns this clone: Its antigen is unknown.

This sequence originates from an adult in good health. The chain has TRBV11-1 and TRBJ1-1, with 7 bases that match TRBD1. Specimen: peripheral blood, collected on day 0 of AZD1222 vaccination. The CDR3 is CASSPGGHEAFF. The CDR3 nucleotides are TGTGCCAGCAGCCCAGGGGGACATGAAGCTTTCTTT.